One T cell receptor beta chain is described in this entry. Its target is unknown. Germline loops: CDR1 SGHTA, CDR2 FQGNSA. The CDR3 loop spans 15 amino acids. The V segment lost 5 bases and the J segment 3 bases; nucleotides outside the gene matches: 5. Oncomine TCR Beta short-read sequencing was applied to DNA from cultured CD4+ T cells. One entry per CDR3 protein, called by TCRdb with MiXCR from the PCR reads. The repertoire holds 13,000 or so distinct CDR3 sequences, with around 26% as singletons. The sample's treatment: roughly 10-day PBMC culture with coronavirus spike peptide pools or control peptides (ViraFEST assay). For ViraFEST, peptide pools expanded antigen-specific T cells, after which the TCRs were sequenced. PCR positivity dates ran from March to December 2020, preceding US Alpha, Beta and Delta variants. The entry originates in a study of vaccination and CD4 T cells after COVID-19. In the study overall: Diagnosis preceded the drawing of post-COVID samples by a median 101 days (range 35 to 161). Overlapping SARS-CoV-2, HCoV-NL63, HCoV-OC43 and HCoV-229E spike peptides stimulated the cells.

The material sequenced was CD4+ T cells from blood, cultured in vitro. This chain connects TRBV7-2 to TRBJ2-3, with 10 bases fitting TRBD2. This TCR was recovered from a human donor who had recovered from COVID-19. CDR3 sequence (DNA): TGTGCCAGCAGCGCAAGCGGGGGGGCGACAGATACGCAGTATTTT. Residues: CASSASGGATDTQYF.